This T cell receptor (beta chain) is drawn from a study of blood T cell repertoires in COVID-19. Across the study: The United States, Italy and Spain provided the acute and convalescent COVID-19 samples. PBMCs, B-cell-depleted T cells, or T cells provided the cDNA or gDNA that made up the material.

The CDR3 loop spans 19 amino acids. Germline V CDR1 and CDR2: SGHAT, FQNNGV. Trimming removed 7 bases from V and 10 bases from J; junction bases left unmatched: 26. Authors' data handling: Reference gene primer amplification gave estimated nucleated cell counts. Generated by immunoSEQ multiplex PCR, the TCRdb table keeps only in-frame clones and is missing some. V, J and clone size derive from that table, while D and trimming were established from the DNA sequence. Among 15,000 to 20,000 clones listed, approximately 91% were seen once. The chain carries TRBV11-2 and TRBJ2-1; 9 nucleotides align to TRBD2. The sequencing input was peripheral blood. The receptor comes from a human donor in a cohort sampled during active COVID-19. CDR3 in DNA: TGTGCCAGCACCCCACCCCGGGGGGACGAAGGAGCGGGGGGCCTGGAGCAGTTCTTC. Amino acids: CASTPPRGDEGAGGLEQFF.